A selection of T cell receptor beta chains follows, all from one sample in a study of molecular identifiers for immune sequencing clone quantification. MiXCR, run by TCRdb on the PCR reads, gives a single entry per CDR3 protein. Of about 86,000 distinct CDR3 sequences listed, approximately 23% are singletons. The sample was naive CD8+ T cells from blood, with Jurkat cell RNA spiked in. These receptors all come from a human donor in good health. Some libraries in this study had Jurkat cell RNA spiked in. CDR3s include the opening cysteine and the closing phenylalanine or tryptophan.

j_call | cdr3_length | v_call | cdr3_aa
TRBJ2-7 | 15 | TRBV20-1 | CSASNREGAGAEQYF
TRBJ1-5 | 13 | TRBV6-2/TRBV6-3 | CASSWGYNQPQHF
TRBJ1-5 | 21 | TRBV24-1 | CATSDLQGAGGKLRSNQPQHF
TRBJ1-2 | 16 | TRBV6-5 | CASSYGGGPQGYGYTF
TRBJ1-1 | 12 | TRBV28 | CASSPGNTEAFF
TRBJ2-3 | 17 | TRBV12-3/TRBV12-4 | CASSSGTSGATTDTQYF
TRBJ2-4 | 15 | TRBV7-9 | CASSFLTGTKNIQYF
TRBJ2-3 | 16 | TRBV19 | CASSITPRQVRDTQYF
TRBJ2-2 | 18 | TRBV30 | CAWTYPGRITKNTGELFF
TRBJ2-3 | 13 | TRBV15 | CATSRESWDTQYF
TRBJ2-1 | 18 | TRBV7-3 | CASSPTGLAGGFKNEQFF
TRBJ2-2 | 13 | TRBV12-3/TRBV12-4 | CASDSSNTGELFF
TRBJ2-7 | 15 | TRBV7-9 | CASTPHGSRPYEQYF
TRBJ1-5 | 14 | TRBV27 | CAGKRTVLDQPQHF
TRBJ2-3 | 15 | TRBV10-1 | CASSEWETGTDTQYF
TRBJ1-6 | 13 | TRBV27 | CASSLAHNSPLHF
TRBJ1-1 | 14 | TRBV10-3 | CATLLQGASTEAFF
TRBJ1-1 | 15 | TRBV6-2/TRBV6-3 | CASSFFGGLNTEAFF
TRBJ2-1 | 13 | TRBV7-2 | CASSLAPHNEQFF
TRBJ2-3 | 14 | TRBV30 | CAWSAGTSTDTRYF
TRBJ2-7 | 15 | TRBV5-4 | CASSPNRAPGYEQYF
TRBJ2-1 | 15 | TRBV19 | CASSSADRGRYEQFF
TRBJ2-3 | 13 | TRBV6-5 | CASSYFDTDTQYF
TRBJ2-3 | 13 | TRBV2 | CARTGAGADTQYF